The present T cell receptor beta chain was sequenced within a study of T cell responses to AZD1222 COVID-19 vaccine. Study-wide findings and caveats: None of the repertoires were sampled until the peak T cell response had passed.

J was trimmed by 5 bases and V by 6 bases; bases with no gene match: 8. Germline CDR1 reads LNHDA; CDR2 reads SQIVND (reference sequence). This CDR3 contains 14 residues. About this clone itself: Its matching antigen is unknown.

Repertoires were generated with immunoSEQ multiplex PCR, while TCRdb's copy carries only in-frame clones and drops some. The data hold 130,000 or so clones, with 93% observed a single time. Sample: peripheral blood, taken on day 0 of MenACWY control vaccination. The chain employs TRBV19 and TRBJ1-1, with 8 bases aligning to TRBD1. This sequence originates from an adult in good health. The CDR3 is CASSEDRVRTEAFF. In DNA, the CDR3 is TGTGCCAGTAGCGAGGACAGGGTGAGAACTGAAGCTTTCTTT.